The 25 T cell receptor beta chains presented below share a single source sample, sequenced in a study of regulatory T cells in long-lasting Graves disease. To make TCR beta libraries, researchers used iRepertoire HTBI primers and Arm-PCR of CDR3 regions. TCRdb ran MiXCR on the multiplex PCR reads and lists one entry per CDR3 protein. The profile shows 500,000 or so distinct CDR3 sequences, around 16% of them singletons. Time point: newly diagnosed GD, antithyroid drugs for less than 3 months. PBMCs provided the RNA from which the TCR library was made. In addition, the sample was reused for a study of T cells in Graves' hyperthyroidism and ophthalmopathy.

This specimen consisted of peripheral blood mononuclear cells (PBMCs), obtained at new diagnosis, from a patient treated with antithyroid drugs. The receptors stem from a man aged 40-49 years with Graves disease.

The chain links TRBV2 to TRBJ2-7; TRBD2 might be the D (5 bases). The V gene's germline CDR1 is SNHLY and CDR2 FYNNEI. Trimming stripped 0 bases from V and 2 bases from J, with 11 bases between. CDR3 size: 15 residues. CDR3 region: CASSEAPEDPYEQYF. The CDR3 DNA follows: TGTGCCAGCAGTGAAGCCCCGGAGGACCCCTACGAGCAGTACTTC. Filled out from reference TRBV2 and TRBJ2-7, the complete variable domain reads EPEVTQTPSHQVTQMGQEVILRCVPISNHLYFYWYRQILGQKVEFLVSFYNNEISEKSEIFDDQFSVERPDGSNFTLKIRSTKLEDSAMYFCASSEAPEDPYEQYFGPGTRLTVT.

Turning to this clonotype: This may arise from a read error, as a much more abundant clone is one base away. The chain joins TRBV6-1 to TRBJ2-7; either TRBD1 or TRBD2 may fit D (6 bases each). Trimming removed 7 bases at V and 7 bases at J, with 20 bases between. This CDR3 comprises 14 residues. CDR1 MNHNS and CDR2 SASEGT come from the germline V gene. The DNA of the CDR3 is TGTGCCAGCACCACCACCGGGGGCAGAGATGAGCAGTACTTC. Translating it yields CASTTTGGRDEQYF.

A word on this clonotype: One end of the junction is discordant with germline, which a read error may explain. This sequence joins TRBV7-7 and TRBJ2-1; 10 nucleotides align to TRBD2. The CDR3 is 16 amino acids. Germline CDR1 and CDR2: SSHAT and FNYEAQ (reference sequence). Here the CDR3 DNA reads TGTGCTAGCATCCGGACTAGCGGTGTGACCTACAATGAGCAGTTCTTC. Protein sequence: CASIRTSGVTYNEQFF. Filled out from reference TRBV7-7 and TRBJ2-1, the complete variable domain reads GAGVSQSPRYKVTKRGQDVTLRCDPISSHATLYWYQQALGQGPEFLTYFNYEAQPDKSGLPSDRFSAERPEGSISTLTIQRTEQRDSAMYRCASIRTSGVTYNEQFFGPGTRLTVL.

This clonotype was counted at least ten times. The rearrangement joins TRBV29-1 to TRBJ1-1; tentative D call: TRBD1 (5 bases). Trimming shortened V by 4 bases and J by 5 bases, and 8 bases separated the two germline ends. CDR1 and CDR2 from the germline V gene are SQVTM and ANQGSEA. This CDR3 is built from 11 residues. The CDR3 protein is CSVGGGTEAFF. The CDR3 DNA is TGCAGCGTTGGGGGGGGGACTGAAGCTTTCTTT.

This clonotype was picked up a small number of times. V and J are TRBV20-1 and TRBJ2-6; 7 positions match TRBD2. The CDR3 consists of 16 residues. Germline V gives CDR1 DFQATT, CDR2 SNEGSKA (reference sequence). The trim removed 1 base at V and 1 base at J, leaving 4 bases unmatched. CDR3 sequence (DNA): TGCAGTGCTAGAGCGGGGGGTCCTTCTGGGGCCAACGTCCTGACTTTC. It yields the protein CSARAGGPSGANVLTF.

This clonotype came up a few times. The rearrangement uses TRBV6-5 and TRBJ2-7; maybe TRBD1 (6 bases). The germline V gene encodes CDR1 MNHEY and CDR2 SVGAGI. Trimming took 4 bases from V and 5 from J, leaving 15 bases between them. The CDR3 has 14 residues. The CDR3 reads CASSSPQGFHEQYF. Written as DNA, the CDR3 is TGTGCCAGCAGTTCCCCACAGGGTTTCCACGAGCAGTACTTC.

This clonotype has ten or more counts. The genes are TRBV10-3 and TRBJ2-2, with D tentatively TRBD1 (6 bases). CDR3 length: 21 residues. Germline V gives CDR1 ENHRY, CDR2 SYGVKD. The V gene lost 2 bases and the J gene lost 0 bases, with 25 bases spanning the gap. CDR3 coding DNA: TGTGCCATCAGTGAGCCAGCAACAGGGAATAAGCGGCCTGCGAACACCGGGGAGCTGTTTTTT. Its translation is CAISEPATGNKRPANTGELFF.

V is TRBV15 and J is TRBJ2-7; the match to TRBD2 covers 10 bases. CDR1 LNHNV and CDR2 YYDKDF come from the germline V gene (reference sequence). J gave up 5 bases and V 5 bases, and 9 bases lay outside the gene matches. This CDR3 has 15 amino acids. The CDR3 is CATSLRSSGRDEQYF. CDR3 in DNA: TGTGCCACCAGCCTAAGATCTAGCGGGAGAGACGAGCAGTACTTC.

This clonotype has only one observation. A much larger clone is a single base away; this may be a read error. This chain uses TRBV5-1 with TRBJ2-1, with 8 bases fitting TRBD1. The germline V gene has CDR1 SGHRS and CDR2 YFSETQ. CDR3 size: 15 residues. The CDR3 DNA reads TGCGCCGGCAGCCCGCGGACAGGGTCTCCCCATGAGCAGTTCTTC. Encoded protein: CAGSPRTGSPHEQFF.

This chain connects TRBV9 to TRBJ2-4; D possibly uses TRBD1 or TRBD2 (5 bases each). Germline assignment: CDR1 SGDLS and CDR2 YYNGEE. Trimming cost V 0 bases and J 0 bases, with 19 bases left between them. There are 19 residues in the CDR3. CDR3 bases: TGTGCCAGCAGCGTAGAGGATGGGGGTCTACCTCTAGCCAAAAACATTCAGTACTTC. Translation: CASSVEDGGLPLAKNIQYF.

This clonotype was recorded many times. The chain uses TRBV28 and TRBJ1-1; 7 bases line up with TRBD1. V shed 6 bases and J 4 bases; nucleotides not matched to a gene: 5. Germline CDR1 and CDR2: MDHEN and SYDVKM. The CDR3 extends over 13 amino acids. In DNA, the CDR3 is TGTGCCAGCAGCGAGGGACAGCTCACTGAAGCTTTCTTT. It encodes CASSEGQLTEAFF.

The chain is built from TRBV13 and TRBJ2-1; TRBD2 aligns across 13 bases. The V gene's germline CDR1 is PRHDT and CDR2 FYEKMQ (reference sequence). Trimming removed 4 bases from V and 2 bases from J; junction bases left unmatched: 17. The CDR3 runs to 21 residues. The CDR3 protein is CASSSLGALAGGPGAYNEQFF. The CDR3 nucleotides are TGTGCCAGCAGCTCACTTGGGGCACTAGCGGGAGGGCCAGGCGCCTACAATGAGCAGTTCTTC.

In this sample, this clonotype turned up many times. The rearrangement uses TRBV20-1 and TRBJ2-2; possibly TRBD2 for D (5 bases). Trimming left V 6 bases short and J 1 base short, with 15 bases between. Germline loops: CDR1 DFQATT, CDR2 SNEGSKA (reference sequence). The length of the CDR3 is 15 residues. The CDR3 DNA reads TGCAGTGCCGAGGGCGGCAACAGGAACACCGGGGAGCTGTTTTTT. Its translation: CSAEGGNRNTGELFF.

This clonotype was seen a handful of times. This may stem from a read error, because a much larger clone lies one nucleotide away. The chain joins TRBV2 to TRBJ2-3, with 11 bases aligning to TRBD1. Germline V gene data show CDR1 as SNHLY and CDR2 as FYNNEI. The CDR3 is 15 residues long. Trimming removed 10 bases from V and 3 bases from J; junction bases left unmatched: 9. The DNA for the CDR3 is TGTGCCAACTGCCGGGACAGGGGGTGGACAGATACGCAGTATTTT. This gives the protein CANCRDRGWTDTQYF.

This clonotype appeared a few times. The chain has TRBV9 and TRBJ2-7; 7 bases fit TRBD2. The trim removed 7 bases at V and 3 bases at J, leaving 1 base unmatched. This CDR3 spans 11 amino acids. The germline V gene encodes CDR1 SGDLS and CDR2 YYNGEE. DNA of the CDR3: TGTGCCAGCGGGGAGGGCTACGAGCAGTACTTC. It yields the protein CASGEGYEQYF.

The sample holds many counts of this clonotype. The V gene is TRBV2, the J gene TRBJ1-4, with D perhaps TRBD1 (6 bases). This CDR3 contains 15 residues. V lost 6 bases and J 8 bases, leaving 19 bases between the germline ends. Germline CDR1 is SNHLY and CDR2 is FYNNEI. CDR3 loop: CASRGSGARVEKLFF. The CDR3 DNA is TGTGCCAGCAGGGGGTCGGGGGCGAGAGTCGAAAAACTGTTTTTT.

The chain employs TRBV3-1 and TRBJ2-3; TRBD2 matches at 7 bases. This CDR3 spans 17 amino acids. Germline CDR1 and CDR2: LGHDT and YNNKEL (reference sequence). Trimming at V came to 4 bases and at J to 1 base, leaving 11 bases not matched to a gene. CDR3 protein: CASSPSGLVVGTDTQYF. The CDR3 bases are TGTGCCAGCAGCCCGTCAGGACTAGTAGTCGGCACAGATACGCAGTATTTT.

The chain combines TRBV27 with TRBJ1-2; no clear D. The CDR3 covers 12 residues. Trimming pared 6 bases from V and 8 bases from J, leaving 13 bases between. Per the germline V gene, CDR1 is MNHEY and CDR2 is SMNVEV (reference sequence). The CDR3 bases are TGTGCCAGCAGGGGAGCGGGTGAGGGCTACACCTTC. It specifies CASRGAGEGYTF.

This clonotype has ten or more counts. The CDR3 sequence is CASSPASGNFNEQFF. The CDR3 coding sequence is TGTGCCAGCAGCCCCGCTAGCGGTAACTTTAATGAGCAGTTCTTC. The J gene is TRBJ2-1, the V gene TRBV7-8; 7 bases agree with TRBD2. Trimming removed 5 bases from V and 7 bases from J; junction bases left unmatched: 11. In germline, CDR1 is SGHVS, CDR2 FQNEAQ. The CDR3 length is 15 residues.

This clonotype was found many times. An end of the junction differs from the germline gene, which may be a read error. This rearrangement joins TRBV6-2 or TRBV6-3 to TRBJ2-7; 8 nucleotides line up with TRBD1. Per germline, CDR1 MNHEY and CDR2 SVGEGT. CDR3 size: 15 residues. The CDR3 bases are TGTGCCAGCAGCCGGTCTGCGGGACAGGTCTACGGGCAGTACTTC. Its translation: CASSRSAGQVYGQYF.

The table lists this clonotype with many counts. The chain couples TRBV6-2 or TRBV6-3 to TRBJ2-7; D possibly corresponds to TRBD1 (6 bases). The V end was cut by 1 base, the J end by 4 bases, with 14 bases between. The V gene's germline CDR1 is MNHEY and CDR2 SVGEGT. The CDR3 spans 15 residues. The CDR3 here is CASSYFQGRGYEQYF. The CDR3 DNA follows: TGTGCCAGCAGTTACTTTCAGGGCAGGGGATACGAGCAGTACTTC.

This clonotype was seen only a few times. The CDR3 DNA is TGTGCCAGCAGCTTGCCATCGGGGGGCCAAGAGACCCAGTACTTC. It specifies CASSLPSGGQETQYF. The rearrangement uses TRBV5-4 and TRBJ2-5, with 7 bases aligning to TRBD2. This CDR3 spans 15 amino acids. Germline lookup yields CDR1 SGHNT and CDR2 YYREEE (reference sequence). Losses at the gene ends were 1 base for V and 1 base for J; bases not matched to a gene: 4. Together with reference TRBV5-4 and TRBJ2-5, the CDR3 gives the full variable domain: ETGVTQSPTHLIKTRGQQVTLRCSSQSGHNTVSWYQQALGQGPQFIFQYYREEENGRGNFPPRFSGLQFPNYSSELNVNALELDDSALYLCASSLPSGGQETQYFGPGTRLLVL.

The chain employs TRBV24-1 and TRBJ2-4, with a tentative D call TRBD1 (6 bases). The CDR3 loop spans 15 amino acids. From germline, CDR1 is KGHDR and CDR2 SFDVKD. The germline V and J ends were trimmed by 2 bases and 1 base, with 8 bases remaining between them. CDR3 coding DNA: TGTGCCACCAGTGATTCAGGGGTGGCCAAAAACATTCAGTACTTC. Amino acid sequence: CATSDSGVAKNIQYF.

V usage is TRBV5-1 and J usage is TRBJ2-1, with D perhaps assigned TRBD1 or TRBD2 (5 bases each). The CDR3 sequence is 15 residues long. The germline V and J ends were trimmed by 4 bases and 5 bases, with 16 bases remaining between them. Germline CDR1 and CDR2: SGHRS and YFSETQ. In DNA, the CDR3 is TGCGCCAGCAGCGAACCTTCGGGACCTAACAATGAGCAGTTCTTC. Its translation is CASSEPSGPNNEQFF. The variable domain in full, with the rest retrieved from reference TRBV5-1 and TRBJ2-1, is KAGVTQTPRYLIKTRGQQVTLSCSPISGHRSVSWYQQTPGQGLQFLFEYFSETQRNKGNFPGRFSGRQFSNSRSEMNVSTLELGDSALYLCASSEPSGPNNEQFFGPGTRLTVL.

This clonotype was counted at least ten times. The chain links TRBV29-1 to TRBJ2-4; TRBD2 matches at 11 bases. Per germline, CDR1 SQVTM and CDR2 ANQGSEA. V trimming: 6 bases; J trimming: 8 bases; junction bases outside the gene matches: 3. This CDR3 has 12 residues. The CDR3 is CSVALAGDIQYF. CDR3 bases: TGCAGCGTCGCACTAGCGGGGGACATTCAGTACTTC.